This T cell receptor beta chain was captured by sequencing in a study of blood T cells in healthy people across ages. Alongside a J-beta primer mix, a sample-barcoded 5' primer served in a second PCR lasting roughly 6 to 12 cycles. One entry per CDR3 protein, called by TCRdb with MiXCR from the 5' RACE reads. This table holds 550,000 to 650,000 distinct CDR3 sequences, approximately 26% found once. The table lists this clonotype with a few counts. With 0 bases removed from V and 4 bases from J, the gap between germline ends came to 15 bases. Germline lookup yields CDR1 LNHNV and CDR2 YYDKDF (reference sequence). The CDR3 runs 16 residues. These data were likewise used in another study, on T cells of mothers and their children.

The chain combines TRBV15 with TRBJ2-5; D is possibly TRBD1 (5 bases). Sequencing was performed on blood. This sequence originates from a boy younger than 10 in good health. The CDR3 spells CATSRDLKGIGETQYF. The CDR3 DNA is TGTGCCACCAGCAGAGATCTGAAGGGGATCGGAGAGACCCAGTACTTC.